Following are 22 T cell receptor beta chains from one sample sequenced in a study of T-cell memory formation after mild COVID-19. TCRdb processed the 5' RACE reads anew with MiXCR; each CDR3 protein has one entry. The sample holds about 290,000 distinct CDR3 sequences, 15% to 20% seen once. Sample: PBMCs or a T cell subset sorted from them (not recorded which). The receptors were gathered from a man aged 18 to 29 who had mild COVID-19 (a few samples of this study predate the infection). Cell type and time point are not known.

There are a few counts of this clonotype. The chain carries TRBV5-1 and TRBJ1-1; D remains ambiguous. The CDR3 is made up of 14 amino acids. V shed 3 bases and J shed 4 bases, with 13 bases lying between them. Germline values: CDR1 SGHRS, CDR2 YFSETQ. The CDR3 DNA sequence: TGCGCCAGCAGCTGGCTACCCGCTGCCACTGAAGCTTTCTTT. This sequence encodes CASSWLPAATEAFF. Using reference TRBV5-1 and TRBJ1-1 for the parts outside the CDR3, the full variable domain is KAGVTQTPRYLIKTRGQQVTLSCSPISGHRSVSWYQQTPGQGLQFLFEYFSETQRNKGNFPGRFSGRQFSNSRSEMNVSTLELGDSALYLCASSWLPAATEAFFGQGTRLTVV.

The V call is TRBV7-2, the J call TRBJ1-2; unclear D gene. The V gene lost 5 bases and the J gene lost 0 bases, with 4 bases spanning the gap. The V gene's germline CDR1 is SGHTA and CDR2 FQGNSA. The CDR3 contains 12 residues. This chain's CDR3 is CASSNPNYGYTF. In nucleotides, the CDR3 is TGTGCCAGCAGCAATCCTAACTATGGCTACACCTTC.

The V and J genes are TRBV30 and TRBJ1-6; D gene ambiguous. CDR1 is GTSNPN and CDR2 is SVGIG in the germline V gene (reference sequence). This CDR3 has 14 amino acids. Trimming shortened V by 0 bases and J by 7 bases, and 10 bases separated the two germline ends. The CDR3 here is CAWSVHAINSPLHF. CDR3 DNA sequence: TGTGCCTGGAGTGTACACGCTATCAATTCACCCCTCCACTTT.

This clonotype has a handful of counts. The CDR3 here is CASSLDPLYNEQFF. CDR3 bases: TGTGCCAGCAGTTTAGATCCCCTCTACAATGAGCAGTTCTTC. The rearrangement uses TRBV28 and TRBJ2-1; D remains ambiguous. Germline loops: CDR1 MDHEN, CDR2 SYDVKM. The CDR3 is 14 residues long. Deletions cut 2 bases from V and 3 bases from J, with 8 bases between. Full variable domain (missing parts from reference TRBV28 and TRBJ2-1): DVKVTQSSRYLVKRTGEKVFLECVQDMDHENMFWYRQDPGLGLRLIYFSYDVKMKEKGDIPEGYSVSREKKERFSLILESASTNQTSMYLCASSLDPLYNEQFFGPGTRLTVL.

There are a few counts of this clonotype. The V gene is TRBV7-8, the J gene TRBJ2-1; D not certain. V was shortened by 5 bases and J by 6 bases, with 11 bases between the two germline ends. The CDR3 runs 13 residues. Germline V lookup: CDR1 SGHVS, CDR2 FQNEAQ. CDR3 nucleotides: TGTGCCAGCAGCCTCCAAAGTCCCAATGAGCAGTTCTTC. Its translation: CASSLQSPNEQFF.

The chain carries TRBV6-5 and TRBJ1-2; 7 bases map to TRBD1. The V and J ends lost 0 bases and 6 bases, in that order; junction bases with no gene match: 4. From germline, CDR1 is MNHEY and CDR2 SVGAGI. The CDR3 is made up of 14 amino acids. CDR3 sequence (DNA): TGTGCCAGCAGTTACTCAGGACAGGTGAATGGCTACACCTTC. Encoded protein: CASSYSGQVNGYTF.

The table lists this clonotype with many counts. The chain recombines TRBV12-3 or TRBV12-4 with TRBJ2-3; TRBD2 agrees at 9 bases. V was pared by 8 bases and J by 5 bases, with 17 bases of the junction left unmatched. This CDR3 has 17 amino acids. The CDR3 DNA reads as TGTGCCAGCGGCTCTCCGCCTAGCGGGGCACAAAGAGATACGCAGTATTTT. Translated: CASGSPPSGAQRDTQYF.

The chain links TRBV5-1 to TRBJ2-1; 9 bases are shared with TRBD2. Trimming removed 3 bases from V and 9 bases from J; junction bases left unmatched: 13. Per the germline V gene, CDR1 is SGHRS and CDR2 is YFSETQ. The CDR3 has 16 residues. CDR3 nucleotides: TGCGCCAGCAGCTCCGGGGGGAGCGGGGGGCCTGGTGAGCAGTTCTTC. Translated, it gives CASSSGGSGGPGEQFF.

The table lists this clonotype with many counts. The genes are TRBV27 and TRBJ2-3; 9 positions agree with TRBD1. Germline CDR1 reads MNHEY; CDR2 reads SMNVEV (reference sequence). The CDR3 totals 17 residues. With 1 base clipped from V and 2 bases from J, the junction kept 7 bases outside the gene matches. DNA of the CDR3: TGTGCCAGCAGTTTATTCGGGACAGGGCCCCCCACAGATACGCAGTATTTT. The encoded protein is CASSLFGTGPPTDTQYF.

The chain is built from TRBV20-1 and TRBJ1-2; possible D gene TRBD1, 5 bases. From germline, CDR1 is DFQATT and CDR2 SNEGSKA (reference sequence). The V and J ends lost 0 bases and 7 bases respectively, with 15 bases between them. CDR3 size: 14 residues. CDR3: CSARDERGSSGYTF. The CDR3, as DNA: TGCAGTGCTAGAGATGAGAGGGGATCGAGTGGCTACACCTTC.

This clonotype was counted between two and nine times. The chain links TRBV9 to TRBJ1-1; D ambiguous. CDR1 and CDR2 from the germline V gene are SGDLS and YYNGEE. This CDR3 region has 15 residues. The V end was cut by 0 bases, the J end by 0 bases, with 9 bases between. The CDR3 sequence: CASSVAKVLNTEAFF. CDR3 nucleotides: TGTGCCAGCAGCGTAGCGAAGGTTTTGAACACTGAAGCTTTCTTT.

This clonotype showed up just a few times. V usage is TRBV12-3 or TRBV12-4 and J usage is TRBJ2-5; no definite D call. CDR3 length: 15 residues. Deletions cut 3 bases from V and 1 base from J, with 12 bases between. The CDR3 sequence: CASSFYRTSQETQYF. The DNA for the CDR3 is TGTGCCAGCAGTTTCTATCGGACCAGCCAAGAGACCCAGTACTTC.

This chain uses TRBV7-2 with TRBJ1-5; a weak D match, TRBD1 (5 bases). CDR1 and CDR2 from the germline V gene are SGHTA and FQGNSA. Trimming stripped 2 bases from V and 4 bases from J, with 9 bases between. CDR3 length equals 14 residues. The chain's CDR3 is CASSLFKGNQPQHF. The CDR3 bases are TGTGCCAGCAGCTTATTTAAGGGGAATCAGCCCCAGCATTTT.

The V and J genes are TRBV9 and TRBJ2-3; tentative D call: TRBD2 (6 bases). Between the trimmed V and J ends, which lost 0 bases and 2 bases, there was a span of 7 bases. This CDR3 has 14 amino acids. CDR1 SGDLS and CDR2 YYNGEE come from the germline V gene. The CDR3 DNA sequence: TGTGCCAGCAGCGTAGAACTAGCCACAGATACGCAGTATTTT. Residues: CASSVELATDTQYF.

This clonotype was counted many times. The chain links TRBV7-2 to TRBJ2-3; D gene unclear. This CDR3 has 14 residues. Per germline, CDR1 SGHTA and CDR2 FQGNSA. Between the trimmed V and J ends, which lost 1 base and 2 bases, there was a span of 7 bases. The CDR3 region has the DNA TGTGCCAGCAGCTTAGGCGGCTACACAGATACGCAGTATTTT. Residues: CASSLGGYTDTQYF. The variable domain in full, completed from reference TRBV7-2 and TRBJ2-3, reads GAGVSQSPSNKVTEKGKDVELRCDPISGHTALYWYRQSLGQGLEFLIYFQGNSAPDKSGLPSDRFSAERTGGSVSTLTIQRTQQEDSAVYLCASSLGGYTDTQYFGPGTRLTVL.

The chain is built from TRBV13 and TRBJ1-6; no firm D call. The V gene's germline CDR1 is PRHDT and CDR2 FYEKMQ (reference sequence). The length of the CDR3 is 15 residues. Deletions cut 5 bases from V and 4 bases from J, with 12 bases between. In DNA form, the CDR3 reads TGTGCCAGCAGCCAACGGAAAGATTATAATTCACCCCTCCACTTT. Amino acids: CASSQRKDYNSPLHF.

The genes are TRBV5-1 and TRBJ2-3; a weak D match, TRBD1 (5 bases). Trimming removed 6 bases from V and 2 bases from J, with 10 bases in between. The CDR3 loop spans 13 amino acids. The germline CDR1 and CDR2 sequences are SGHRS and YFSETQ. CDR3 sequence reads: CASTRATTDTQYF. DNA for the CDR3: TGCGCCAGCACCAGGGCTACCACAGATACGCAGTATTTT.

This clonotype showed up many times. The chain links TRBV11-1 to TRBJ2-1; D is undetermined. V shed 4 bases and J shed 5 bases, with 9 bases lying between them. The germline gives CDR1 SGHAT, CDR2 FQDESV (reference sequence). The CDR3 loop spans 13 amino acids. As DNA, the CDR3 is TGTGCCAGCAGCTCGGACCTTAACAATGAGCAGTTCTTC. As protein: CASSSDLNNEQFF.

This clonotype showed up just a few times. A read error may account for a junction end that differs from germline. This rearrangement joins TRBV12-3 or TRBV12-4 to TRBJ2-4; TRBD1 matches at 7 bases. The CDR3 runs to 13 residues. CDR3 amino acids: CASSLVVRGILHF. The CDR3 DNA reads as TGTGCCAGCAGTTTAGTCGTCAGGGGGATTCTCCACTTC.

V and J are TRBV11-2 and TRBJ1-1; 9 bases agree with TRBD1. CDR3 size: 15 residues. With 5 bases clipped from V and 8 bases from J, the junction kept 12 bases outside the gene matches. CDR1 and CDR2 from the germline V gene are SGHAT and FQNNGV. CDR3 in DNA: TGTGCCAGCAGCCCGTCCGGGACAGGGTACTCCGAAGCTTTCTTT. Residues: CASSPSGTGYSEAFF. Filled out from reference TRBV11-2 and TRBJ1-1, the complete variable domain reads EAGVAQSPRYKIIEKRQSVAFWCNPISGHATLYWYQQILGQGPKLLIQFQNNGVVDDSQLPKDRFSAERLKGVDSTLKIQPAKLEDSAVYLCASSPSGTGYSEAFFGQGTRLTVV.

This clonotype was seen more than once but under ten times. The chain is built from TRBV15 and TRBJ2-5; D gene unclear. The germline V gene encodes CDR1 LNHNV and CDR2 YYDKDF (reference sequence). The CDR3 consists of 14 residues. V dropped 5 bases and J dropped 5 bases, with 15 bases sitting between them. This CDR3 reads CATSSDPLWETQYF. The CDR3 region has the DNA TGTGCCACCAGCTCGGACCCCCTATGGGAGACCCAGTACTTC.

The CDR3 DNA reads TGCGCCAGCAGCTTGACAGCAGGGGCTGGAAACACCATATATTTT. Translation: CASSLTAGAGNTIYF. The rearrangement uses TRBV5-1 and TRBJ1-3; possible D gene TRBD1, 6 bases. The germline V gene encodes CDR1 SGHRS and CDR2 YFSETQ. Trimming shortened V by 1 base and J by 2 bases, and 10 bases separated the two germline ends. CDR3 length equals 15 residues.